The 3 T cell receptor beta chains below come from one sample, sequenced in a study of T cell changes during pregnancy in multiple sclerosis. Sequencing was performed with immunoSEQ multiplex PCR; in TCRdb, only in-frame clones are kept and a portion is missing. The table shows 55,000 to 85,000 clones, with 90% occurring only once. The sequences come from peripheral blood, collected in the third trimester of pregnancy. The receptors were gathered from a female donor with multiple sclerosis, enrolled in a pregnancy study.

J is TRBJ2-2 and V is TRBV6-5, with 7 bases fitting TRBD2. J gave up 0 bases and V 8 bases, and 3 bases lay outside the gene matches. The CDR3 is made up of 14 amino acids. Germline CDR1 reads MNHEY; CDR2 reads SVGAGI. CDR3 DNA: TGTGCCAGCCTAGCGGATTCGAACACCGGGGAGCTGTTTTTT. Its protein product is CASLADSNTGELFF.

This sequence joins TRBV6-4 and TRBJ2-5; 10 bases match TRBD1. In germline, CDR1 is MRHNA, CDR2 SNTAGT. V lost 3 bases to trimming and J lost 1 base; unmatched junction nucleotides: 8. This CDR3 region has 17 residues. The CDR3: CASSEVVGQGGQETQYF. Here the CDR3 DNA reads TGTGCCAGCAGTGAAGTCGTAGGACAGGGGGGCCAAGAGACCCAGTACTTC.

The V call is TRBV2, the J call TRBJ2-5; possible D gene TRBD2, 6 bases. The V and J ends lost 7 bases and 4 bases respectively, with 16 bases between them. The germline V gene encodes CDR1 SNHLY and CDR2 FYNNEI. The CDR3 is 14 amino acids. The CDR3 coding sequence is TGTGCCAGCACCGGGGGTGCTGGGGGAGAGACCCAGTACTTC. This gives the protein CASTGGAGGETQYF.